This T cell receptor (beta chain) was found in a study of T cell repertoires in aging, cancer and after chemotherapy. Whole-study context: Donors were grouped into six age bands spanning 30 or younger through 70 or older.

A mixed TRB-A/B primer pool amplified rearranged TRB by multiplex touch-down PCR. TCRdb called the multiplex PCR reads again in MiXCR, with one record for every CDR3 protein. The repertoire holds about 3,500 distinct CDR3 sequences, approximately 35% seen once, with over 45% in the top ten. The CDR3 sequence is 17 residues long. Germline V lookup: CDR1 KGHDR, CDR2 SFDVKD. V dropped 9 bases and J dropped 0 bases, with 23 bases sitting between them. Peripheral blood genomic DNA, not sorted cells or RNA, was the template. Input material: blood. The genes are TRBV24-1 and TRBJ2-7; D may match TRBD1 or TRBD2 (5 bases each). This clonotype originated in a human donor in good health. This CDR3 is CATQGTPPLASSYEQYF. CDR3 bases: TGTGCCACCCAAGGGACCCCTCCGTTAGCTAGCTCCTACGAGCAGTACTTC.